This T cell receptor (beta chain) was obtained from a study of cytomegalovirus exposure and HLA in healthy donors. Study details: Early released data comprised some 85 million unique TCRs from HLA-typed donors.

13 Jbeta primers and 60 Vbeta primers were used for the PCR. The assay was immunoSEQ multiplex PCR, and TCRdb's table has in-frame clones only and misses some. The sample holds 130,000 or so clones, approximately 71% seen once. The study, taken as a whole, reports: Analysis was performed later, and it showed HLA-associated TCR beta chains to be more clonally expanded than equally common others. Associated with HLA alleles at 0.05 false discovery rate in a later analysis were 15,000 to 20,000 TCR beta sequences.

Germline V gene lookup returns CDR1 GTSNPN and CDR2 SVGIG (reference sequence). V shed 2 bases, J shed 7 bases, and the junction held 6 bases outside the gene matches. The CDR3 covers 14 residues. Worth noting for this clone: The antigen is not known.

The sequenced material came from PBMCs. This receptor was taken from an older woman in good health and CMV-seronegative. This sequence joins TRBV30 and TRBJ2-3; 10 positions match TRBD2. The CDR3, as DNA: TGTGCCTGGAGTTGGGCTAGCGGGAGAAATACGCAGTATTTT. It codes for CAWSWASGRNTQYF.